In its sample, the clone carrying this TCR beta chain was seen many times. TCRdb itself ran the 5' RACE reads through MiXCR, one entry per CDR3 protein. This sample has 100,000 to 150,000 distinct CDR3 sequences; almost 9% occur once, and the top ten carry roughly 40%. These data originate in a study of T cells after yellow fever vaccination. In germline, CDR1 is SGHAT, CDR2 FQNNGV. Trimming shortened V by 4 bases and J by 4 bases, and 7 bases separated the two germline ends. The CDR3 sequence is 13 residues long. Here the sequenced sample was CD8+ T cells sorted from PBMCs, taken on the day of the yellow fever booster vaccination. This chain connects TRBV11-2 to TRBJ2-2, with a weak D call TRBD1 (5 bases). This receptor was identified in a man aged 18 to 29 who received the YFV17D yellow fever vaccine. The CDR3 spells CASSSRVTGELFF. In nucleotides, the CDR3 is TGTGCCAGCAGCTCCAGGGTCACCGGGGAGCTGTTTTTT.